The rows below give T cell receptor beta chains drawn from one sample of a study of cytomegalovirus exposure and HLA in healthy donors. Generated by immunoSEQ multiplex PCR, the TCRdb table keeps only in-frame clones and is missing some. The sample shows about 76,000 clones, roughly two thirds of them seen only once. The sequenced sample consisted of PBMCs. These receptors were obtained from a man aged 55 to 70 in good health and CMV-seropositive. CDR3s include the opening cysteine and the closing phenylalanine or tryptophan. D genes are given only for firm matches. The size entry is marked missing in some rows and otherwise reads once, few, many or a size class.

J,V,D,length,size,DNA,CDR3
TRBJ1-3,TRBV5-1,-,15,-,TGCGCCAGCAGCTTGGCCCCGGGCTCTGGAAACACCATATATTTT,CASSLAPGSGNTIYF
TRBJ1-4,TRBV7-9,-,13,once,TGTGCCAGCAGCACGATGACAGTTGGAAAACTGTTTTTT,CASSTMTVGKLFF
TRBJ1-5,TRBV19,-,13,-,TGTGCCAGTAGTATAGAGCGGGCGAAGCCCCAGCATTTT,CASSIERAKPQHF
TRBJ2-7,TRBV11-2,TRBD2,13,-,TGTGCCAGCAGCTTCGGGACTACCTACGAGCAGTACTTC,CASSFGTTYEQYF
TRBJ1-1,TRBV4-1,-,15,-,TGCGCCAGCAGCCAAGCCCGCACAGGGAACACTGAAGCTTTCTTT,CASSQARTGNTEAFF
TRBJ2-5,TRBV18,TRBD2,14,few,TGTGCCAGCTCACCAGGGACTAGGCCAGAGACCCAGTACTTC,CASSPGTRPETQYF
TRBJ1-5,TRBV18,-,15,-,TGTGCCAGCTCACCAGACTCGGGTAGCAATCAGCCCCAGCATTTT,CASSPDSGSNQPQHF
TRBJ2-7,TRBV6-6,-,11,-,TGTGCCAGCAGAGAGGGTTACGAGCAGTACTTC,CASREGYEQYF
TRBJ2-3,TRBV5-1,-,13,-,TGCGCCAGCAGCTTTCAAGCAGGCGATACGCAGTATTTT,CASSFQAGDTQYF
TRBJ2-3,TRBV6-1,TRBD1,16,-,TGTGCCAGCAGTGACGGCCACAGGGGGCGGTCTGATACGCAGTATTTT,CASSDGHRGRSDTQYF
TRBJ2-2,TRBV9,-,13,-,TGTGCCAGCAGCGTAGTAGGGGCCGGGGAGCTGTTTTTT,CASSVVGAGELFF
TRBJ2-1,TRBV5-4,-,13,-,TGTGCCAGCAGCCAGGACACCTACAATGAGCAGTTCTTC,CASSQDTYNEQFF
TRBJ2-5,TRBV7-2,-,13,-,TGTGCCAGCAACCTTAGCGGACAAGAGACCCAGTACTTC,CASNLSGQETQYF
TRBJ2-3,TRBV7-2,TRBD2,17,-,TGTGCCAGCAGCCGATTCGGACTAGCGGGGGGAATAGATACGCAGTATTTT,CASSRFGLAGGIDTQYF
TRBJ2-1,TRBV7-9,TRBD1,15,few,TGTGCCAGCCTCTCCCGGGACAGGGGTTACAATGAGCAGTTCTTC,CASLSRDRGYNEQFF
TRBJ2-7,TRBV9,TRBD2,14,few,TGTGCCAGCAGCCCTGGGACTAGCGGTGTCGAGCAGTACTTC,CASSPGTSGVEQYF
TRBJ1-1,TRBV27,-,15,-,TGTGCCAGCAGTTTATTTGCCAGGGCGGACACTGAAGCTTTCTTT,CASSLFARADTEAFF
TRBJ1-1,TRBV6-6,TRBD1,13,-,TGTGCCAGCAGCGACAGGGTTTACACTGAAGCTTTCTTT,CASSDRVYTEAFF
TRBJ1-3,TRBV28,-,17,few,TGTGCCAGCAGTACTCTTTTGCTTGTAGAATTTGGAAACACCATATATTTT,CASSTLLLVEFGNTIYF
TRBJ2-5,TRBV11-2,TRBD1,18,-,TGTGCCAGCAGCCGAATTCGGTCCCGGGACAGCCTACAAGAGACCCAGTACTTC,CASSRIRSRDSLQETQYF
TRBJ2-7,TRBV18,TRBD2,15,-,TGTGCCAGCTCACAGGTAGCGGGGGGACAATACGAGCAGTACTTC,CASSQVAGGQYEQYF
TRBJ1-1,TRBV13,-,13,-,TGTGCCAGCAGCCTGACAGGGAACACTGAAGCTTTCTTT,CASSLTGNTEAFF
TRBJ2-7,TRBV7-9,-,16,once,TGTGCCAGCAGCCAAAGGACTCTCCGAGGGTCCTACGAGCAGTACTTC,CASSQRTLRGSYEQYF